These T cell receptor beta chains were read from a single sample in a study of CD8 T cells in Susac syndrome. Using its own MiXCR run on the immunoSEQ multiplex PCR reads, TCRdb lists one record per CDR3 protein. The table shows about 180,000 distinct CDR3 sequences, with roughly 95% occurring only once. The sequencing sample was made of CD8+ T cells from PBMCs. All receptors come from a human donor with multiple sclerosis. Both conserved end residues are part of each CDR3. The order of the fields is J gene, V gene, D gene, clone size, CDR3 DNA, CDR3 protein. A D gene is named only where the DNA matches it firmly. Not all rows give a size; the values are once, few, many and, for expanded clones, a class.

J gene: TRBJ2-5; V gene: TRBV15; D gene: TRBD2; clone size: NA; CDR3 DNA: TGTGCCACCAGCAGTGCGCCGGGACTAGCGGGAGAGACCCAGTACTTC; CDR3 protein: CATSSAPGLAGETQYF
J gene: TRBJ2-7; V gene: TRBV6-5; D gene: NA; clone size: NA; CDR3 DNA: TGTGCCAGCAGATTGAACGGGGTGGAGGACTACGAGCAGTACTTC; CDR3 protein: CASRLNGVEDYEQYF
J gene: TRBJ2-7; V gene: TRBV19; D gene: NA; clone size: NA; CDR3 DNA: TGTGCCAGTAGGATTGGGCCAGGGGACGTCTACGAGCAGTACTTC; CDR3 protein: CASRIGPGDVYEQYF
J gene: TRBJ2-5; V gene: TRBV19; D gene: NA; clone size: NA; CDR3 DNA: TGTGCCAGTAGTATATCCCTTAGCCGGAGACAAGAGACCCAGTACTTC; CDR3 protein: CASSISLSRRQETQYF
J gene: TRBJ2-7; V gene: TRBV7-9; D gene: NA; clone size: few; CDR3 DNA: TGTGCCAGCAGCACCCCGGGGAGCTCCTACGAGCAGTACTTC; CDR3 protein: CASSTPGSSYEQYF
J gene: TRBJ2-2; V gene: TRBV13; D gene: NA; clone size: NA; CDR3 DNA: TGTGCCAGCAGCCCCGGCGGGGCGGATAACACCGGGGAGCTGTTTTTT; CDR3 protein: CASSPGGADNTGELFF
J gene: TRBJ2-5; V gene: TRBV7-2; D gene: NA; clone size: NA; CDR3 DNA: TGTGCCAGCAGCTTAGTGGCGGGCGGGCCCTGGGAGACCCAGTACTTC; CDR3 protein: CASSLVAGGPWETQYF
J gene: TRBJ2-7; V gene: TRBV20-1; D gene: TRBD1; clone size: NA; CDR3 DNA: TGCAGTGCTAGGGAGACAGGGGGCGGTTACGAGCAGTACTTC; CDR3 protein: CSARETGGGYEQYF
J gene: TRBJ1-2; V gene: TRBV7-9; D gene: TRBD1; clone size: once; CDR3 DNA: TGTGCCAGCAGCTGGACAGGGGGCAGCTATGGCTACACCTTC; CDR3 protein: CASSWTGGSYGYTF
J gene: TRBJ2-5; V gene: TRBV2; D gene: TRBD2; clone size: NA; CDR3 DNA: TGTGCCAGCAGTGGGCTAGCGGGAGACCCTAAGACCCAGTACTTC; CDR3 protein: CASSGLAGDPKTQYF
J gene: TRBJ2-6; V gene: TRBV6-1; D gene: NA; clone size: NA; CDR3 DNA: TGTGCCAGCAGTCAAAAAGTCGGTGGGGCCAACGTCCTGACTTTC; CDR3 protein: CASSQKVGGANVLTF
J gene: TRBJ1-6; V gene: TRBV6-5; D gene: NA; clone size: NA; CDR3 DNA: TGTGCCAGCAGTTACCTCGACACTGACACCTATAATTCACCCCTCCACTTT; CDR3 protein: CASSYLDTDTYNSPLHF
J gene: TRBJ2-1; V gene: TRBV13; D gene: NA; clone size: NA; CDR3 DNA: TGTGCCAGCAGCTTTCCCCTCGCGTACAATGAGCAGTTCTTC; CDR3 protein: CASSFPLAYNEQFF
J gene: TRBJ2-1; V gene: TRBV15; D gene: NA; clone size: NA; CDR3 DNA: TGTGCCACCAGCAGCCCGGGATTCGCAATCGATGAGCAGTTCTTC; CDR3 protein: CATSSPGFAIDEQFF
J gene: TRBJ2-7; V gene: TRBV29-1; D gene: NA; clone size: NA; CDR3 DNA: TGCAGCGTTGAGAGTCGAAAGAGCGAGCAGTACTTC; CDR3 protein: CSVESRKSEQYF
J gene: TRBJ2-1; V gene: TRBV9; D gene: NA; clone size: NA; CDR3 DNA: TGTGCCAGCAGCGGAAAGACAGATTCTTTCGTGGGTGAGCAGTTCTTC; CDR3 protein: CASSGKTDSFVGEQFF
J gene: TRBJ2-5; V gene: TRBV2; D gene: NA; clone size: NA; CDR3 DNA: TGTGCCAGCAGCTCGTTACTAGCCGGGAGTATGAGGTCCCAGTACTTC; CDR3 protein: CASSSLLAGSMRSQYF
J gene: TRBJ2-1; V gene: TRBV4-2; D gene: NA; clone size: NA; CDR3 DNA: TGTGCCAGCAGCCTGAACGTGTACGATGAGCAGTTCTTC; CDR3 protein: CASSLNVYDEQFF
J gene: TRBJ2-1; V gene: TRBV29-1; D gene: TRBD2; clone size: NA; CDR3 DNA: TGCAGCGTTGTTTATCGGGGGGATGAGCAGTTCTTC; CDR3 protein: CSVVYRGDEQFF
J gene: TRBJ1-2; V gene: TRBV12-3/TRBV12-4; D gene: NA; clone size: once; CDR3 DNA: TGTGCCAGCAGTATCTTCCAGGAGGTTGTCTATGGCTACACCTTC; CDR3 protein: CASSIFQEVVYGYTF
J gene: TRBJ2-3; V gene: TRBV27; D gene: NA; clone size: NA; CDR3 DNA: TGTGCCAGCGGCCGTGGGACCACTAGCACAGATACGCAGTATTTT; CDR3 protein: CASGRGTTSTDTQYF
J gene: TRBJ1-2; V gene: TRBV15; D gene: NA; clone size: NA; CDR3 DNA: TGTGCCACCAGCAGAGGCGGGAGTTCACCTGTTGGCTACACCTTC; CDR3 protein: CATSRGGSSPVGYTF
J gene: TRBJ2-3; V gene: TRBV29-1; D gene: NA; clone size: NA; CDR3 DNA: TGCAGCGCAGCTGACACTAGCACAGATACGCAGTATTTT; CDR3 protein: CSAADTSTDTQYF
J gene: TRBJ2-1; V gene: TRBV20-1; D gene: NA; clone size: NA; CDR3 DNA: TGCAGTGCTCCTCGGGAGTCCTCCTACAATGAGCAGTTCTTC; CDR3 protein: CSAPRESSYNEQFF
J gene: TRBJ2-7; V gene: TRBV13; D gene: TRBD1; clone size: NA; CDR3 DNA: TGTGCCAGCAGCTCCACCGGGACAGGAGGGTACGAGCAGTACTTC; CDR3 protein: CASSSTGTGGYEQYF
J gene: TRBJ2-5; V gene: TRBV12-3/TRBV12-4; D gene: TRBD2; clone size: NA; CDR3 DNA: TGTGCCAGCAGTCGTCCCGGGACTAGCGGGGAGACCCAGTACTTC; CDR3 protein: CASSRPGTSGETQYF
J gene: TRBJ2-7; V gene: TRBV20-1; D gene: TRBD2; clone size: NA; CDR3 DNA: TGCAGTGCTAGAGATCTTGGCCAGCGGGAGGAGCAGTACTTC; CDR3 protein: CSARDLGQREEQYF
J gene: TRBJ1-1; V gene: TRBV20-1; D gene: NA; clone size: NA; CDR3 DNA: TGCAGTGCTAGAGTTAGAGTCTTGAACACTGAAGCTTTCTTT; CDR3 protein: CSARVRVLNTEAFF
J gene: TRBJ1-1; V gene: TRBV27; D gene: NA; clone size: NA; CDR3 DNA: TGTGCCAGCAGTTGGGGCCCATTAACTGAAGCTTTCTTT; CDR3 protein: CASSWGPLTEAFF